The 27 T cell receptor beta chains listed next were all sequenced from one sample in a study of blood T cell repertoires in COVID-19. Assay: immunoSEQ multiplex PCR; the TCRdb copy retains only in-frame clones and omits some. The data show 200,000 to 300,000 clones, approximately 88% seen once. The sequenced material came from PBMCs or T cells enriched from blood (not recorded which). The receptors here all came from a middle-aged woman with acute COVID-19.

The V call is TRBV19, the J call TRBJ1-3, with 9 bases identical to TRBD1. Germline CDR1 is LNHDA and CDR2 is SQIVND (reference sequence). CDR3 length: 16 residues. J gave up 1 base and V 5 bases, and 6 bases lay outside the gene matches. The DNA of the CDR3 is TGTGCCAGTAGTTTAACCGGGACAGGGTCTGGAAACACCATATATTTT. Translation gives CASSLTGTGSGNTIYF.

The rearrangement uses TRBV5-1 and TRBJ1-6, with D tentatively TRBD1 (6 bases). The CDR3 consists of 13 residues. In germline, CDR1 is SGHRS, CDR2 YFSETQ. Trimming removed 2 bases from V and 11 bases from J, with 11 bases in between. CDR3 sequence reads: CASSLQGGPPLHF. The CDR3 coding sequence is TGCGCCAGCAGCTTACAGGGAGGGCCACCCCTCCACTTT.

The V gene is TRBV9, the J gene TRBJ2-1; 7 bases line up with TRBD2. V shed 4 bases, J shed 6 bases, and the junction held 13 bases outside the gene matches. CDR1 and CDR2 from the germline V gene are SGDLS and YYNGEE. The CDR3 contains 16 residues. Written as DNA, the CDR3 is TGTGCCAGCAGCCCTATGGGGGGGGATCGCCCCAATGAGCAGTTCTTC. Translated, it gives CASSPMGGDRPNEQFF.

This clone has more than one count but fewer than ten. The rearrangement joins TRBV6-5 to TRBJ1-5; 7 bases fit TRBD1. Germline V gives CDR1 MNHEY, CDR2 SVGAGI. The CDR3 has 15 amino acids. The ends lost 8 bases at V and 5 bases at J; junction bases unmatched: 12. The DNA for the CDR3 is TGTGCCAGCGGGAAGAGGCAGGGGGATCATCAGCCCCAGCATTTT. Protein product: CASGKRQGDHQPQHF.

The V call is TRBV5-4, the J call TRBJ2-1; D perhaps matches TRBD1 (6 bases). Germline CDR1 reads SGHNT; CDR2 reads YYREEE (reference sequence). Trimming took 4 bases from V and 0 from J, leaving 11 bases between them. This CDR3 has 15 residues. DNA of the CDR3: TGTGCCAGCAGCCCAACAGGGTCCTCCTACAATGAGCAGTTCTTC. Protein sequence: CASSPTGSSYNEQFF.

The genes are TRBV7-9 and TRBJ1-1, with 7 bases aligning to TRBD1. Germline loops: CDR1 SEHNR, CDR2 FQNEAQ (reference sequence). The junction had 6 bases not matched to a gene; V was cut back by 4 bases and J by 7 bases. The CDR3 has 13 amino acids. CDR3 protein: CASSSTGFIEAFF. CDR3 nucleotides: TGTGCCAGCAGCTCGACAGGGTTCATTGAAGCTTTCTTT. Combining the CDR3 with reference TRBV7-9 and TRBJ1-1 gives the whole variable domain DTGVSQNPRHKITKRGQNVTFRCDPISEHNRLYWYRQTLGQGPEFLTYFQNEAQLEKSRLLSDRFSAERPKGSFSTLEIQRTEQGDSAMYLCASSSTGFIEAFFGQGTRLTVV.

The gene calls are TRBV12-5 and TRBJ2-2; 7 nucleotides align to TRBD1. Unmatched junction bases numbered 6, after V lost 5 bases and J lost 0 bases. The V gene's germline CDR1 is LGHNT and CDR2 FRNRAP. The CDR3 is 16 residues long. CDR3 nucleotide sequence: TGTGCTAGTGGTATGGGTCAGGGGGCGAACACCGGGGAGCTGTTTTTT. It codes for CASGMGQGANTGELFF.

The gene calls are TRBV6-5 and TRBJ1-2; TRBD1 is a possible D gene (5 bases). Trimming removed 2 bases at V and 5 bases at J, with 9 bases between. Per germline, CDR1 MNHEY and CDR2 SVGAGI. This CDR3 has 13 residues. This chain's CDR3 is CASSYGDSYGYTF. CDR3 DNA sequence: TGTGCCAGCAGTTACGGAGACAGTTATGGCTACACCTTC.

The CDR3 DNA sequence: TGTGCCAGCAGGGCCGCCGGGACTTTCTCCTACGAGCAGTACTTC. Its protein is CASRAAGTFSYEQYF. This chain uses TRBV7-2 with TRBJ2-7, with D perhaps TRBD2 (6 bases). Germline CDR1 SGHTA, CDR2 FQGNSA. The ends were cut back, 6 bases at V and 0 bases at J, with 15 bases in the middle. This CDR3 is 15 amino acids long. Complete variable domain (other parts from reference TRBV7-2 and TRBJ2-7): GAGVSQSPSNKVTEKGKDVELRCDPISGHTALYWYRQSLGQGLEFLIYFQGNSAPDKSGLPSDRFSAERTGGSVSTLTIQRTQQEDSAVYLCASRAAGTFSYEQYFGPGTRLTVT.

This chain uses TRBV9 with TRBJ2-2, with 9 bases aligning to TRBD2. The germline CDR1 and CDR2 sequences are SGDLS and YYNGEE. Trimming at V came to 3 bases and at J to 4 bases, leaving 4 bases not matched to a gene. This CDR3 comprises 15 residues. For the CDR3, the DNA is TGTGCCAGCAGCGGTAGCGGGAGTCGCACCGGGGAGCTGTTTTTT. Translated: CASSGSGSRTGELFF. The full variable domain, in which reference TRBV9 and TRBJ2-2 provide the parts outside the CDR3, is DSGVTQTPKHLITATGQRVTLRCSPRSGDLSVYWYQQSLDQGLQFLIQYYNGEERAKGNILERFSAQQFPDLHSELNLSSLELGDSALYFCASSGSGSRTGELFFGEGSRLTVL.

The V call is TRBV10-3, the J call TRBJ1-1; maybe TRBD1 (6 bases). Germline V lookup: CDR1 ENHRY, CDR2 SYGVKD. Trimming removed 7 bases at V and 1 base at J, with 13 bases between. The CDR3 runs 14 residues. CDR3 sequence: CAIKTQGPNTEAFF. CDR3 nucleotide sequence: TGTGCCATCAAAACACAGGGTCCGAACACTGAAGCTTTCTTT.

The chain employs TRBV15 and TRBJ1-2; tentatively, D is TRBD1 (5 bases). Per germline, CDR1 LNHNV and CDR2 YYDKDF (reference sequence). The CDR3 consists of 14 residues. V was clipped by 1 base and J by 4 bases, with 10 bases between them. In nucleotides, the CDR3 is TGTGCCACCAGCAGAGTTATGGGGCCCTATGGCTACACCTTC. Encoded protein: CATSRVMGPYGYTF.

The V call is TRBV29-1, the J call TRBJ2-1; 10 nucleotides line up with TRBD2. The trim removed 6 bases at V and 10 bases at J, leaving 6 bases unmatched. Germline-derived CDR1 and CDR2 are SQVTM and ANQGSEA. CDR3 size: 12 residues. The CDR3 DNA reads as TGCAGCGTCGTGGGACTAGCGCCCGAGCAGTTCTTC. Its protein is CSVVGLAPEQFF.

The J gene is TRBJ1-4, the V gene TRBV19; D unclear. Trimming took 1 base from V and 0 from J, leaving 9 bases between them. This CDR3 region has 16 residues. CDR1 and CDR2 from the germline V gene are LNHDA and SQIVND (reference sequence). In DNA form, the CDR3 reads TGTGCCAGTAGTATAGCCCGAGGTACAACTAATGAAAAACTGTTTTTT. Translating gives CASSIARGTTNEKLFF.

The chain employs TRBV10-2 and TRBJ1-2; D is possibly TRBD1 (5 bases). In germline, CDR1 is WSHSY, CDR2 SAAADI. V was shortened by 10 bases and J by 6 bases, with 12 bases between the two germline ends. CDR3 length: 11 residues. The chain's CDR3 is CAIASGDGYTF. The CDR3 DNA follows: TGCGCCATCGCGTCGGGGGATGGCTACACCTTC.

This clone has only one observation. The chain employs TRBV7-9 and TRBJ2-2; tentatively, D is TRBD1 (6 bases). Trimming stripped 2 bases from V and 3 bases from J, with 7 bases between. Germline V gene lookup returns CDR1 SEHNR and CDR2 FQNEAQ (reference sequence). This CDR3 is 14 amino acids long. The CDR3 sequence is CASSLNRDTGELFF. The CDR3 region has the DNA TGTGCCAGCAGCTTAAACAGGGACACCGGGGAGCTGTTTTTT.

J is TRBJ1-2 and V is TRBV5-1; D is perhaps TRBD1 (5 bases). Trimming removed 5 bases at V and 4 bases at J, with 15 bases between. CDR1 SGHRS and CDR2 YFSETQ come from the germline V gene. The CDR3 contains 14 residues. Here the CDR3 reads CASRETAGSYGYTF. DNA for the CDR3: TGCGCCAGCAGGGAGACAGCCGGGTCCTATGGCTACACCTTC. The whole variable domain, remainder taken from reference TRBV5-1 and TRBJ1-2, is KAGVTQTPRYLIKTRGQQVTLSCSPISGHRSVSWYQQTPGQGLQFLFEYFSETQRNKGNFPGRFSGRQFSNSRSEMNVSTLELGDSALYLCASRETAGSYGYTFGSGTRLTVV.

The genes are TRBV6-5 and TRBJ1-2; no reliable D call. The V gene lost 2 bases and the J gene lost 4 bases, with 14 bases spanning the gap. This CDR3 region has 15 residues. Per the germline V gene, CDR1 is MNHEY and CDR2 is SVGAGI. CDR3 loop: CASSYLRDPRYGYTF. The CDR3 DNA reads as TGTGCCAGCAGTTACCTCCGGGATCCCCGCTATGGCTACACCTTC.

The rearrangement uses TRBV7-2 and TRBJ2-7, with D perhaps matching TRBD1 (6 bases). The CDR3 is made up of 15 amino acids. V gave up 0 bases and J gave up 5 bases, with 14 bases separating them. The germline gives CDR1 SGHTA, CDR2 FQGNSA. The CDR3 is CASSLASGTWNEQYF. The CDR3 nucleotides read TGTGCCAGCAGCTTAGCTTCCGGGACATGGAACGAGCAGTACTTC.

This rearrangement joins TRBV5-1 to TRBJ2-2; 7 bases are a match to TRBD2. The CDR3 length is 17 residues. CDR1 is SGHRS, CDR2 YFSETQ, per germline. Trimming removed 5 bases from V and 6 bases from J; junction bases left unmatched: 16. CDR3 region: CASRRWASGGRSGELFF. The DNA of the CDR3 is TGCGCCAGCAGACGATGGGCTTCCGGCGGGAGATCCGGGGAGCTGTTTTTT.

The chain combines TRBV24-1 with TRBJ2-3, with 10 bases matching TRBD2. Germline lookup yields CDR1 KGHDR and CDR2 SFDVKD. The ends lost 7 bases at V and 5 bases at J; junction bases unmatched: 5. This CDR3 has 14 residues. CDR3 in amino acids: CATRAAGGEDTQYF. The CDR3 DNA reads TGTGCCACCAGGGCAGCGGGAGGGGAAGATACGCAGTATTTT.

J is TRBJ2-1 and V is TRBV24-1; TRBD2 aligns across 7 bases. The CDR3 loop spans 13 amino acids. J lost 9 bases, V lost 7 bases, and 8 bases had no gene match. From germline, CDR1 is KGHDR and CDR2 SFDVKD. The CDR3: CATSLAAVGEQFF. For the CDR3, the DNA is TGTGCCACCAGCCTAGCGGCAGTGGGTGAGCAGTTCTTC.

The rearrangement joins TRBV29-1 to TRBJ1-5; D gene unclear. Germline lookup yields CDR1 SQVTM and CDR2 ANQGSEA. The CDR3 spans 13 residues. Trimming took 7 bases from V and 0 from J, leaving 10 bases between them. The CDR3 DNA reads TGCAGCGGGCAGAATTATAGCAATCAGCCCCAGCATTTT. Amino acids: CSGQNYSNQPQHF.

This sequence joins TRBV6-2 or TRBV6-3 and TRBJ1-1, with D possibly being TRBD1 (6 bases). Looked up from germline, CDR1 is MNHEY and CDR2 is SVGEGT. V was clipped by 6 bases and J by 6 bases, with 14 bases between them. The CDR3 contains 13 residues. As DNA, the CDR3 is TGTGCCAGCAGCCGCCAGACAGGCGCTGAAGCTTTCTTT. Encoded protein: CASSRQTGAEAFF.

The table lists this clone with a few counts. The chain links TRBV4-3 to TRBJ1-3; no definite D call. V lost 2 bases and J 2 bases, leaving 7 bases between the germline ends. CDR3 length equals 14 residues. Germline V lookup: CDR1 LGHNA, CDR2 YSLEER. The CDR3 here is CASSQSTAGNTIYF. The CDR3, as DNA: TGCGCCAGCAGCCAAAGCACAGCTGGAAACACCATATATTTT.

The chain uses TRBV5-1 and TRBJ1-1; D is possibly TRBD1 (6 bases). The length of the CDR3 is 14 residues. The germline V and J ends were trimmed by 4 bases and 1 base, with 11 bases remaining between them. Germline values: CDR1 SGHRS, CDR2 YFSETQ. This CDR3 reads CASSPGQPNTEAFF. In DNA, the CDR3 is TGCGCCAGCAGCCCGGGACAACCGAACACTGAAGCTTTCTTT.

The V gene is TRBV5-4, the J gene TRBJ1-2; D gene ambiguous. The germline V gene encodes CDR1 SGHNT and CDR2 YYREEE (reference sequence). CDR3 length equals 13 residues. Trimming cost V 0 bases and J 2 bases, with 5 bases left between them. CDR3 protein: CASSLGENYGYTF. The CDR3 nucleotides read TGTGCCAGCAGCTTGGGCGAGAACTATGGCTACACCTTC. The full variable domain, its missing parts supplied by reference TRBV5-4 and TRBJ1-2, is ETGVTQSPTHLIKTRGQQVTLRCSSQSGHNTVSWYQQALGQGPQFIFQYYREEENGRGNFPPRFSGLQFPNYSSELNVNALELDDSALYLCASSLGENYGYTFGSGTRLTVV.